The 29 T cell receptor beta chains listed next were all sequenced from one sample in a study of vaccination and CD4 T cells after COVID-19. Their specific antigens are unknown. Sample time point: late sampling 161 to 241 days after vaccination in a few convalescent patients. Treatment: roughly 10-day PBMC culture with coronavirus spike peptide pools or control peptides (ViraFEST assay). The Oncomine TCR Beta short-read assay was applied to DNA of cultured CD4+ T cells. One entry per CDR3 protein results from TCRdb running MiXCR on the PCR reads. The sample records about 22,000 distinct CDR3 sequences, 30% to 35% being singletons. Source: CD4+ T cells from blood, cultured in vitro, taken about 7 months after SARS-CoV-2 vaccination. Receptors were obtained from a human donor who had recovered from COVID-19.

This clonotype was recorded a few times. The chain is built from TRBV27 and TRBJ2-3, with unresolved D. CDR3 length equals 12 residues. Trimming stripped 6 bases from V and 2 bases from J, with 6 bases between. Germline V CDR1 and CDR2: MNHEY, SMNVEV (reference sequence). The chain's CDR3 is CASSRTTDTQYF. CDR3 nucleotide sequence: TGTGCCAGCAGCCGCACCACAGATACGCAGTATTTT.

The chain recombines TRBV11-3 with TRBJ2-3; 7 bases agree with TRBD2. Germline V gives CDR1 SGHNT, CDR2 YENEEA. V shed 3 bases, J shed 1 base, and the junction held 19 bases outside the gene matches. The length of the CDR3 is 20 residues. As DNA, the CDR3 is TGTGCCAGCAGCTTCAACGTCCCACTAGCGAGAGAGGGTGGCACAGATACGCAGTATTTT. This translates into CASSFNVPLAREGGTDTQYF.

The CDR3: CASSGPGYNSPLHF. CDR3 in DNA: TGTGCCAGCAGTGGTCCAGGGTATAATTCACCCCTCCACTTT. The rearrangement links TRBV2 to TRBJ1-6; a weak D match, TRBD1 (5 bases). Germline assignment: CDR1 SNHLY and CDR2 FYNNEI. Trimming stripped 4 bases from V and 4 bases from J, with 8 bases between. The CDR3 spans 14 residues.

This clonotype was seen a few times. For the CDR3, the DNA is TGTGCCAGCAGGGGACAGCTAGGGGCTAGCTCCTACGAGCAGTACTTC. The encoded protein is CASRGQLGASSYEQYF. V usage is TRBV6-1 and J usage is TRBJ2-7; 7 positions agree with TRBD1. The CDR3 length is 16 residues. V trimming: 6 bases; J trimming: 0 bases; junction bases outside the gene matches: 11. Germline assignment: CDR1 MNHNS and CDR2 SASEGT.

This clonotype occurred once. The chain uses TRBV27 and TRBJ2-2; TRBD1 matches 11 bases. CDR1 is MNHEY, CDR2 SMNVEV, per germline (reference sequence). The CDR3 runs 16 residues. V dropped 5 bases and J dropped 4; count of bases not matched to a gene: 6. CDR3 amino acids: CASSPRDRGSTGELFF. CDR3 in DNA: TGTGCCAGCAGTCCAAGGGACAGGGGGTCCACCGGGGAGCTGTTTTTT.

The gene calls are TRBV11-3 and TRBJ2-3; D perhaps matches TRBD1 (7 bases). The CDR3 extends over 16 amino acids. The ends were cut back, 4 bases at V and 3 bases at J, with 17 bases in the middle. Germline values: CDR1 SGHNT, CDR2 YENEEA. The CDR3 DNA follows: TGTGCCAGCAGCTCCTGGACAGGTGGGGGGACAGATACGCAGTATTTT. This encodes CASSSWTGGGTDTQYF.

Relative to its sample, this clonotype is medium-sized. The V gene is TRBV7-9, the J gene TRBJ1-2; a possible D gene is TRBD1 (6 bases). Germline-derived CDR1 and CDR2 are SEHNR and FQNEAQ (reference sequence). The CDR3 contains 15 residues. V was trimmed by 4 bases and J by 3 bases, leaving 15 bases between them. CDR3: CASSSYTGYDYGYTF. The CDR3 bases are TGTGCCAGCAGCTCCTATACAGGGTACGACTATGGCTACACCTTC. Based on the CDR3 plus reference TRBV7-9 and TRBJ1-2, the full variable domain is DTGVSQNPRHKITKRGQNVTFRCDPISEHNRLYWYRQTLGQGPEFLTYFQNEAQLEKSRLLSDRFSAERPKGSFSTLEIQRTEQGDSAMYLCASSSYTGYDYGYTFGSGTRLTVV.

This clonotype was seen more than once but under ten times. The chain employs TRBV20-1 and TRBJ2-3; D is perhaps TRBD1 (6 bases). The CDR3 covers 15 residues. The germline gives CDR1 DFQATT, CDR2 SNEGSKA (reference sequence). Trimming cost V 3 bases and J 0 bases, with 13 bases left between them. This CDR3 reads CSASRGPSSTDTQYF. CDR3 DNA: TGCAGTGCTAGCAGGGGCCCCTCTAGCACAGATACGCAGTATTTT.

This chain uses TRBV7-3 with TRBJ2-1; 8 bases align to TRBD2. V lost 1 base and J lost 10; bases outside the gene matches: 0. Per germline, CDR1 SGHTA and CDR2 FQGTGA. The length of the CDR3 is 12 residues. CDR3 DNA sequence: TGTGCCAGCAGCTTAAGCGGGGGGGAGCAGTTCTTC. It specifies CASSLSGGEQFF.

The chain couples TRBV20-1 to TRBJ2-1; 13 nucleotides line up with TRBD2. The V segment lost 5 bases and the J segment 4 bases; nucleotides outside the gene matches: 8. Germline V lookup: CDR1 DFQATT, CDR2 SNEGSKA (reference sequence). The CDR3 is 16 residues long. This CDR3 reads CSAHKRTSGSYNEQFF. Written as DNA, the CDR3 is TGCAGTGCTCATAAAAGGACTAGCGGGAGTTACAATGAGCAGTTCTTC.

This chain's CDR3 is CASRAPLQGFQPQHF. The CDR3 DNA follows: TGTGCCAGTAGGGCACCCCTTCAGGGGTTTCAGCCCCAGCATTTT. This chain links TRBV19 with TRBJ1-5; D might be TRBD1 (6 bases). The CDR3 is made up of 15 amino acids. The V gene lost 6 bases and the J gene lost 6 bases, with 18 bases spanning the gap. The germline V gene encodes CDR1 LNHDA and CDR2 SQIVND (reference sequence).

This clonotype showed up just a few times. This chain links TRBV21-1 with TRBJ2-3; no DNA check was done on the table's D call, TRBD1. TRBV21-1 is recorded as a pseudogene. CDR3 length: 17 amino acids. In DNA form, the CDR3 reads TGTGCCAGCAGCAAATGCTGGGTTGGGGGACCCACAGATACGCAGTATTTT. It encodes CASSKCWVGGPTDTQYF.

The J gene is TRBJ2-1, the V gene TRBV5-6; perhaps TRBD1 as D (5 bases). The CDR3 is 14 residues long. V dropped 2 bases and J dropped 6 bases, with 12 bases sitting between them. Per the germline V gene, CDR1 is SGHDT and CDR2 is YYEEEE. DNA for the CDR3: TGTGCCAGCAGCTTTTGGGCAGGGATCAATGAGCAGTTCTTC. It specifies CASSFWAGINEQFF.

The rearrangement links TRBV5-4 to TRBJ2-2; 11 bases are a match to TRBD2. The V segment lost 6 bases and the J segment 0 bases; nucleotides outside the gene matches: 4. The germline V gene has CDR1 SGHNT and CDR2 YYREEE (reference sequence). This CDR3 is built from 16 residues. The CDR3 DNA reads TGTGCCAGCACACCGGGACTAGCGGCGAACACCGGGGAGCTGTTTTTT. It encodes CASTPGLAANTGELFF.

This chain joins TRBV5-4 and TRBJ2-3, with 11 positions matching TRBD2. Germline values: CDR1 SGHNT, CDR2 YYREEE (reference sequence). The V and J ends lost 2 bases and 6 bases, in that order; junction bases with no gene match: 8. The CDR3 length is 16 residues. CDR3 sequence (DNA): TGTGCCAGCAGCTTTAGGCTAGCGGGGGGAGGCGATACGCAGTATTTT. Protein product: CASSFRLAGGGDTQYF.

CDR3 sequence: CASSLREGTEAFF. DNA of the CDR3: TGTGCCAGCAGTTTGCGGGAGGGCACTGAAGCTTTCTTT. The chain employs TRBV28 and TRBJ1-1, with D uncertain. The CDR3 covers 13 residues. Per germline, CDR1 MDHEN and CDR2 SYDVKM. Trimming took off 3 bases at V and 4 bases at J, with 9 bases between the two ends.

This chain joins TRBV11-3 and TRBJ2-7; TRBD2 agrees at 8 bases. The V gene end was trimmed by 2 bases and the J gene end by 6 bases; junction bases not matched to a gene: 0. Per the germline V gene, CDR1 is SGHNT and CDR2 is YENEEA. The CDR3 totals 12 residues. For the CDR3, the DNA is TGTGCCAGCAGCTTAACTAGCGGCGAGCAGTACTTC. Its translation: CASSLTSGEQYF.

This clonotype was seen only a few times. J is TRBJ1-6 and V is TRBV7-2; 9 nucleotides agree with TRBD1. CDR3 length equals 14 residues. CDR1 is SGHTA, CDR2 FQGNSA, per germline. The junction had 9 bases not matched to a gene; V was cut back by 6 bases and J by 12 bases. CDR3 amino acids: CASRVPGQGGPLHF. As DNA, the CDR3 is TGTGCCAGCAGGGTCCCGGGACAGGGAGGACCCCTCCACTTT.

This clonotype came up a few times. The chain uses TRBV6-1 and TRBJ1-1; D is undetermined. V was pared by 5 bases and J by 1 base, with 8 bases between. Per germline, CDR1 MNHNS and CDR2 SASEGT. The CDR3 extends over 13 amino acids. CDR3 sequence reads: CASSQSGNTEAFF. In nucleotides, the CDR3 is TGTGCCAGCAGTCAATCCGGGAACACTGAAGCTTTCTTT.

The genes are TRBV11-2 and TRBJ1-1; 7 nucleotides line up with TRBD1. The V segment lost 6 bases and the J segment 10 bases; nucleotides outside the gene matches: 11. The CDR3 sequence is 13 residues long. CDR1 is SGHAT, CDR2 FQNNGV, per germline. The CDR3 DNA reads TGTGCCAGCAGTCGAGAAAGGACAGGCCGAGCTTTCTTT. It specifies CASSRERTGRAFF.

V and J are TRBV7-9 and TRBJ2-6; D ambiguous. From germline, CDR1 is SEHNR and CDR2 FQNEAQ (reference sequence). V was cut by 6 bases and J by 0 bases, with 3 bases left in between. This CDR3 comprises 13 residues. CDR3 protein: CASSDSGANVLTF. CDR3 bases: TGTGCCAGCAGTGACTCTGGGGCCAACGTCCTGACTTTC.

The chain carries TRBV19 and TRBJ2-1; no reliable D call. Deletions cut 3 bases from V and 0 bases from J, with 12 bases between. CDR3 size: 16 residues. Germline CDR1 reads LNHDA; CDR2 reads SQIVND (reference sequence). CDR3 loop: CASSINRASSYNEQFF. CDR3 DNA: TGTGCCAGTAGTATTAACCGGGCCTCCTCCTACAATGAGCAGTTCTTC. Based on the CDR3 plus reference TRBV19 and TRBJ2-1, the full variable domain is DGGITQSPKYLFRKEGQNVTLSCEQNLNHDAMYWYRQDPGQGLRLIYYSQIVNDFQKGDIAEGYSVSREKKESFPLTVTSAQKNPTAFYLCASSINRASSYNEQFFGPGTRLTVL.

This clonotype turned up a few times. The chain employs TRBV20-1 and TRBJ1-2, with 9 bases lining up with TRBD1. J was trimmed by 3 bases and V by 5 bases; bases with no gene match: 10. The germline V gene encodes CDR1 DFQATT and CDR2 SNEGSKA (reference sequence). The CDR3 is 15 amino acids. The CDR3 DNA reads as TGCAGTGCTGGGACAGGGAGCCTTGCAGACTATGGCTACACCTTC. Protein product: CSAGTGSLADYGYTF.

This rearrangement joins TRBV6-4 to TRBJ1-2; perhaps TRBD1 as D (5 bases). Germline V gene lookup returns CDR1 MRHNA and CDR2 SNTAGT. The V end lost 3 bases, the J end lost 0 bases, and 8 bases lay between the germline ends. CDR3 length: 14 residues. CDR3 in DNA: TGTGCCAGCAGTGATGGGGGGTCTAACTATGGCTACACCTTC. Protein product: CASSDGGSNYGYTF.

The gene calls are TRBV20-1 and TRBJ2-4; D is unresolved. Trimming pared 6 bases from V and 1 base from J, leaving 13 bases between. The CDR3 has 14 amino acids. In germline, CDR1 is DFQATT, CDR2 SNEGSKA (reference sequence). CDR3 bases: TGCAGTGCGAGCCCCAAGTGGGCCAAAAACATTCAGTACTTC. Protein sequence: CSASPKWAKNIQYF.

A few counts support this clonotype. The chain is built from TRBV7-9 and TRBJ2-2; weak D call: TRBD1 (6 bases). The V gene's germline CDR1 is SEHNR and CDR2 FQNEAQ (reference sequence). V dropped 6 bases and J dropped 3 bases, with 8 bases sitting between them. The CDR3 totals 13 residues. The CDR3 is CASRGTYTGELFF. The CDR3 nucleotides are TGTGCCAGCAGGGGGACATACACCGGGGAGCTGTTTTTT.

The V call is TRBV7-2, the J call TRBJ2-5; no firm D call. The CDR3 has 11 amino acids. Trimming stripped 5 bases from V and 5 bases from J, with 6 bases between. Per germline, CDR1 SGHTA and CDR2 FQGNSA. The CDR3, as DNA: TGTGCCAGCAGCGTACAGGAGACCCAGTACTTC. Translation: CASSVQETQYF.

The J gene is TRBJ2-6, the V gene TRBV5-8; D assignment may be TRBD1 or TRBD2 (6 bases each). Trimming left V 4 bases short and J 4 bases short, with 18 bases between. CDR1 and CDR2 from the germline V gene are SGHTS and YDEGEE. The CDR3 is 17 residues long. As DNA, the CDR3 is TGTGCCAGCAGCACCAGACCGGGGGCAGGGGGGGCCAACGTCCTGACTTTC. Its protein is CASSTRPGAGGANVLTF.

The rearrangement uses TRBV30 and TRBJ2-1, with D tentatively TRBD1 (5 bases). Germline V CDR1 and CDR2: GTSNPN, SVGIG (reference sequence). The CDR3 has 13 residues. The V end was cut by 1 base, the J end by 4 bases, with 8 bases between. CDR3 in amino acids: CAWSEDSYNEQFF. For the CDR3, the DNA is TGTGCCTGGAGTGAAGACAGTTACAATGAGCAGTTCTTC.